A selection of T cell receptor beta chains follows, all from one sample in a study of regulatory T cells. Repertoires were generated with immunoSEQ multiplex PCR, while TCRdb's copy carries only in-frame clones and drops some. Counted here are just over 20,000 clones, 93% occurring once; the ten biggest clones make up roughly 4%. Sequenced sample: CD8+ T cells sorted from blood. The receptors here all came from a child aged 2 to 10 with CD3G deficiency. Both conserved end residues are part of each CDR3. A D gene is named only where the DNA matches it firmly. Clone size is given for some rows only: seen once, a few or many times, or a class if the clone is expanded.

TRBJ2-3 . TRBV13 TRBD1 TGTGCCAGCAGCACCCGACAGGGGGCAGGGGATACGCAGTATTTT CASSTRQGAGDTQYF
TRBJ2-1 . TRBV5-1 TRBD2 TGCGCCAGCAGCTTGTGGGGACTAGCGGGAAATGAGCAGTTCTTC CASSLWGLAGNEQFF
TRBJ2-1 once TRBV10-2 . TGCGCCAGCAGTGAGTCGGGGTTATCCTGGAGTGAGCAGTTCTTC CASSESGLSWSEQFF
TRBJ1-2 . TRBV4-1 . TGCGCCAGCAGCCAGGCCTTTCAGGGGAAGGATGGCTACACCTTC CASSQAFQGKDGYTF
TRBJ2-2 few TRBV7-3 . TGTGCCAGCAGCTTAGGGCAACAGCATATTGCGGGGGAGCTGTTTTTT CASSLGQQHIAGELFF
TRBJ2-7 . TRBV30 . TGTGCCTGGAGCCAGGGCTACGAGCAGTACTTC CAWSQGYEQYF
TRBJ2-1 . TRBV5-1 TRBD2 TGCGCCAGCAGCTGGGGACTAGCGGGAGATGAGCAGTTCTTC CASSWGLAGDEQFF
TRBJ1-5 . TRBV28 TRBD1 TGTGCCAGCAGTTTATGGCCGGGACAGGGCAATCAGCCCCAGCATTTT CASSLWPGQGNQPQHF
TRBJ2-2 . TRBV4-1 . TGCGCCAGCAGCCAAGTGGGGGCCGGGGAGCTGTTTTTT CASSQVGAGELFF
TRBJ1-1 . TRBV6-6 . TGTGCCAGCAGTTACGTGATCAACACTGAAGCTTTCTTT CASSYVINTEAFF
TRBJ2-3 . TRBV23-1 . TGCGCCAGCGTGACCCCGGGAGAAGATACGCAGTATTTT CASVTPGEDTQYF
TRBJ2-7 . TRBV6-1 . TGTGCCAGCAGTGAAGGCAACCACGAGCAGTACTTC CASSEGNHEQYF
TRBJ2-1 . TRBV27 . TGTGCCAGCAGTTTATCCGGACTAGGAGGGGGTGAGCAGTTCTTC CASSLSGLGGGEQFF
TRBJ2-2 . TRBV4-1 . TGCGCCAGCAGCCAAGTTCAGGGAACCGGGGAGCTGTTTTTT CASSQVQGTGELFF
TRBJ2-7 . TRBV11-2 TRBD1 TGTGCCAGCAGCTTCGGGACAGCCTACGAGCAGTACTTC CASSFGTAYEQYF
TRBJ1-2 . TRBV28 . TGTGCCAGCAGCCAAGAGAGGGACTATGGCTACACCTTC CASSQERDYGYTF
TRBJ1-1 . TRBV28 . TGTGCCAGCAGTTCCTCGGGAAGGGCTTTCTTT CASSSSGRAFF
TRBJ2-7 . TRBV28 . TGTGCCAGCAGTTCAACTAGCATCCTTTACGAGCAGTACTTC CASSSTSILYEQYF
TRBJ2-2 . TRBV7-6 TRBD2 TGTGCCAGCAGCACCGAGACTAGCGGGAGGGCGGACACCGGGGAGCTGTTTTTT CASSTETSGRADTGELFF
TRBJ2-7 . TRBV28 TRBD2 TGTGCCAGCAGTTTTGGGGGGGTCTACGAGCAGTACTTC CASSFGGVYEQYF
TRBJ2-1 few TRBV18 . TGTGCCAGCTCAAGCGTCGATGAGCAGTTCTTC CASSSVDEQFF
TRBJ2-2 . TRBV28 TRBD1 TGTGCCAGCAGTTCATACACCGGGACAGGGTACACCGGGGAGCTGTTTTTT CASSSYTGTGYTGELFF
TRBJ2-3 . TRBV27 . TGTGCCAGCAGTCCCAATCCGGGTCTCAAGGTGGATACGCAGTATTTT CASSPNPGLKVDTQYF
TRBJ1-2 . TRBV5-1 TRBD1 TGCGCCAGCAGCCCCGGGACAGACAACTATGGCTACACCTTC CASSPGTDNYGYTF
TRBJ1-5 . TRBV28 TRBD1 TGTGCCAGCAGTTTAGCAGGGGGCTTGGGTAGTCAGCCCCAGCATTTT CASSLAGGLGSQPQHF
TRBJ2-1 . TRBV7-9 TRBD2 TGTGCCAGCAGCCAGCACGCGGGAGCGAATGAGCAGTTCTTC CASSQHAGANEQFF
TRBJ2-7 . TRBV28 . TGTGCCAGCAGTTTTATGGGACAAACCTACGAGCAGTACTTC CASSFMGQTYEQYF
TRBJ2-2 . TRBV28 TRBD2 TGTGCCAGCAGACCAAAGCTAGCGGTTAAGGCACGGGCCGGGGAGCTGTTTTTT CASRPKLAVKARAGELFF
TRBJ2-7 . TRBV28 . TGTGCCAGCAGTGACCGCAAGGGAGGCTACGAGCAGTACTTC CASSDRKGGYEQYF
TRBJ1-4 . TRBV28 . TGTGCCAGCAAGTCACCGGCAACTAATGAAAAACTGTTTTTT CASKSPATNEKLFF
TRBJ1-5 . TRBV19 . TGTGCCAGTAGTATTGCCCCAGGGCAACAGCCCCAGCATTTT CASSIAPGQQPQHF
TRBJ1-1 . TRBV6-5 . TGTGCCAGCAGTTACTCGGGAGGCACTGAAGCTTTCTTT CASSYSGGTEAFF
TRBJ2-5 . TRBV7-8 . TGTGCCAGCAGCTTAGCGGCCGGATCCCAGTACTTC CASSLAAGSQYF
TRBJ2-7 once TRBV13 . TGTGCCAGCAGCTCCCGGGCCTTACCTAACGAGCAGTACTTC CASSSRALPNEQYF
TRBJ2-3 . TRBV28 . TGTGCCAGCAGCGATACACTGGGGGCAGATACGCAGTATTTT CASSDTLGADTQYF
TRBJ2-3 . TRBV5-1 . TGCGCCAGCAGCTTGGTTCCCACAGATACGCAGTATTTT CASSLVPTDTQYF
TRBJ2-3 . TRBV28 TRBD2 TGTGCCAGCAAAAGAACTAGCGGGACCACACATACGCAGTATTTT CASKRTSGTTHTQYF
TRBJ1-2 . TRBV7-4 TRBD1 TGTGCCAGCAGCCGAATAGGGGGCGGCTATGGCTACACCTTC CASSRIGGGYGYTF